This TCR beta chain stems from a study of blood T cell repertoires in COVID-19. Clones were sequenced by immunoSEQ multiplex PCR, and TCRdb holds only the in-frame ones, with some missing. The sample shows around 100,000 clones, about 84% of them seen only once. The CDR3 covers 15 residues. Trimming took 4 bases from V and 3 from J; bases not matched to a gene: 9. The V gene's germline CDR1 is SGDLS and CDR2 YYNGEE. The source is a human donor in a cohort sampled during active COVID-19. The chain carries TRBV9 and TRBJ2-7, with TRBD1 matching 8 bases. Specimen: peripheral blood. The CDR3 DNA reads as TGTGCCAGCAGCTTCCAGGACAGGGATCTCTACGAGCAGTACTTC. It specifies CASSFQDRDLYEQYF. Full variable domain (rest looked up from reference TRBV9 and TRBJ2-7): DSGVTQTPKHLITATGQRVTLRCSPRSGDLSVYWYQQSLDQGLQFLIQYYNGEERAKGNILERFSAQQFPDLHSELNLSSLELGDSALYFCASSFQDRDLYEQYFGPGTRLTVT.